The present entry profiles one TCR beta chain with its context. The antigen is unknown. These data come from a study of T cell responses to AZD1222 COVID-19 vaccine. Study outcomes and limitations: Spike was spanned by vaccine-associated CD4 TCRs, with dominance at 160-218 and 743-854. Per reports, nearly half of all spike-specific TCRs target regions that are unmutated in variants. The repertoires were collected only after the peak T cell response.

Both about-4-week and about-12-week second-dose recipients were combined. Germline V gene sequence: CDR1 LGHDT, CDR2 YNNKEL (reference sequence). The CDR3 has 12 amino acids. Between the trimmed V and J ends, which lost 10 bases and 4 bases, there was a span of 13 bases. The protocol was immunoSEQ multiplex PCR, while the TCRdb copy is restricted to in-frame clones and leaves out a portion. Here the sample spans 90,000 to 130,000 clones, 80% to 95% being singletons. Here the sequenced sample was peripheral blood, taken 28 days after the second AZD1222 dose. The chain recombines TRBV3-1 (or the pseudogene TRBV3-2) with TRBJ1-2, with no clear D. This TCR derives from an adult who received the AZD1222 COVID-19 vaccine. CDR3 in amino acids: CAKTRGFYGYTF. For the CDR3, the DNA is TGTGCCAAAACACGGGGATTCTATGGCTACACCTTC.